The TCR beta chain under discussion was sequenced for a study of CD8+CD57+ T cells in acquired aplastic anemia. Study at large: Recorded DNA amounts for sorted CD4+ and CD8+ cells had an average of 3.2 ug. Findings and caveats of the study: Patients shared some 30 CD8+ CDR3 sequences with controls. Patients versus controls showed no significant CD8+ Simpson's diversity difference.

Genomic DNA, serving as template, underwent TCR beta VDJ and CDR3 profiling. TCRdb passed the reads through MiXCR, listing each CDR3 protein once. This sample yields some 280,000 distinct CDR3 sequences, of which roughly half are seen a single time; around 8% belongs to the top ten. The J segment lost 2 bases and the V segment lost 3 bases, leaving 3 bases of the junction unmatched. This CDR3 has 15 amino acids. Looked up from germline, CDR1 is WNHNN and CDR2 is SYGVQD (reference sequence). On this clonotype: The antigen is not known.

Specimen: sorted CD4+, CD8+, or CD8+CD57+ T cells (not recorded which) from PBMCs. The rearrangement links TRBV10-1 to TRBJ2-3, with TRBD1 identical over 9 bases. This receptor was identified in a human donor with severe aplastic anemia or a healthy control (not recorded which). The CDR3 DNA reads as TGCGCCAGCAGTGATAGACAGGGGGACACAGATACGCAGTATTTT. As protein: CASSDRQGDTDTQYF.